Following are 21 T cell receptor beta chains from one sample sequenced in a study of T-cell memory formation after mild COVID-19. TCRdb re-called the 5' RACE reads with MiXCR, one entry per CDR3 protein. The data show 400,000 to 500,000 distinct CDR3 sequences, with approximately 19% seen just once and 20% to 25% held by the top ten. The sequenced sample consisted of PBMCs or a T cell subset sorted from them (not recorded which). Receptor source: a man aged 18 to 30 who had mild COVID-19 (a few samples of this study predate the infection). Cell type and time point are not known.

This clonotype was recorded a few times. The chain couples TRBV4-1 to TRBJ2-4; the D is unclear. The CDR3 runs to 14 residues. Per the germline V gene, CDR1 is MGHRA and CDR2 is YSYEKL. The ends were cut back, 4 bases at V and 6 bases at J, with 13 bases in the middle. The DNA of the CDR3 is TGCGCCAGCAGCCTTGGACGGCCAGGAAACATTCAGTACTTC. It encodes CASSLGRPGNIQYF.

The chain links TRBV4-2 to TRBJ2-1; 10 nucleotides align to TRBD2. CDR3 length: 16 residues. Germline CDR1 reads LGHNA; CDR2 reads YNFKEQ. V was clipped by 0 bases and J by 7 bases; unmatched bases: 6. The CDR3 DNA follows: TGTGCCAGCAGCCAAGACTCTAGCGGGGGTGGAAATGAGCAGTTCTTC. It yields the protein CASSQDSSGGGNEQFF.

This chain links TRBV20-1 with TRBJ1-6, with 7 positions matching TRBD1. The CDR3 length is 17 residues. V shed 0 bases, J shed 8 bases, and the junction held 13 bases outside the gene matches. CDR1 is DFQATT and CDR2 is SNEGSKA in the germline V gene (reference sequence). The CDR3 loop reads CSARDPWAGGGDSPLHF. The CDR3 nucleotides are TGCAGTGCTAGAGATCCGTGGGCAGGGGGAGGAGATTCACCCCTCCACTTT.

This clonotype appeared a few times. This rearrangement joins TRBV7-2 to TRBJ2-3, with TRBD1 identical over 7 bases. V lost 0 bases and J lost 2; bases outside the gene matches: 5. Looked up from germline, CDR1 is SGHTA and CDR2 is FQGNSA. This CDR3 is 16 amino acids long. Written as DNA, the CDR3 is TGTGCCAGCAGCTTAGCGGGACAGCCAGCCACAGATACGCAGTATTTT. Residues: CASSLAGQPATDTQYF. The variable domain in full, with the rest retrieved from reference TRBV7-2 and TRBJ2-3, is GAGVSQSPSNKVTEKGKDVELRCDPISGHTALYWYRQSLGQGLEFLIYFQGNSAPDKSGLPSDRFSAERTGGSVSTLTIQRTQQEDSAVYLCASSLAGQPATDTQYFGPGTRLTVL.

DNA for the CDR3: TGTGCCAGCAGCCCCGGGACCATGGGGGAGACCCAGTACTTC. Protein product: CASSPGTMGETQYF. The chain has TRBV12-3 or TRBV12-4 and TRBJ2-5; D tentatively reads TRBD1 or TRBD2 (5 bases each). Between the trimmed V and J ends, which lost 6 bases and 5 bases, there was a span of 16 bases. There are 14 residues in the CDR3.

This clonotype was detected only a few times. V is TRBV7-6 and J is TRBJ2-1, with 11 bases identical to TRBD2. The CDR3 length is 15 residues. J lost 5 bases, V lost 3 bases, and 3 bases had no gene match. CDR1 and CDR2 (germline): SGHVS, FNYEAQ. The CDR3 protein is CASSFSGGADNEQFF. The CDR3, as DNA: TGTGCCAGCAGCTTTAGCGGGGGGGCGGACAATGAGCAGTTCTTC.

The chain joins TRBV4-2 to TRBJ1-4; maybe TRBD1 (6 bases). CDR1 LGHNA and CDR2 YNFKEQ come from the germline V gene. The CDR3 extends over 13 amino acids. Trimming left V 5 bases short and J 8 bases short, with 12 bases between. CDR3: CASSVDRNEKLFF. As DNA, the CDR3 is TGTGCCAGCAGCGTTGACAGGAACGAAAAACTGTTTTTT.

The chain carries TRBV20-1 and TRBJ2-7; TRBD2 aligns across 9 bases. CDR1 and CDR2 (germline): DFQATT, SNEGSKA (reference sequence). V was pared by 4 bases and J by 0 bases, with 7 bases of the junction left unmatched. There are 15 residues in the CDR3. The CDR3 is CSAISLAGSSYEQYV. In nucleotides, the CDR3 is TGCAGTGCTATTTCTCTAGCGGGGAGCTCCTACGAGCAGTACGTC.

The rearrangement links TRBV5-5 to TRBJ2-2; D is undetermined. Trimming removed 3 bases at V and 5 bases at J, with 11 bases between. The CDR3 runs to 14 residues. Germline-derived CDR1 and CDR2 are SGHKS and YYEKEE (reference sequence). Here the CDR3 reads CASSSDDLTGELFF. The CDR3 nucleotides are TGTGCCAGCAGCTCCGATGATTTGACCGGGGAGCTGTTTTTT.

The table lists this clonotype with a few counts. The chain combines TRBV5-1 with TRBJ2-1; D is possibly TRBD1 (7 bases). V was pared by 4 bases and J by 4 bases, with 18 bases between. The CDR3 runs 16 residues. In germline, CDR1 is SGHRS, CDR2 YFSETQ. Here the CDR3 DNA reads TGCGCCAGCAGCGTGATGGGCCAGGGGGGTTACAATGAGCAGTTCTTC. Amino acids: CASSVMGQGGYNEQFF.

The chain combines TRBV5-1 with TRBJ1-1; 8 nucleotides align to TRBD1. Germline V gives CDR1 SGHRS, CDR2 YFSETQ. V gave up 6 bases and J gave up 0 bases; unmatched junction bases: 4. The CDR3 has 14 amino acids. In DNA form, the CDR3 reads TGCGCCAGCAACGGACAGGGAATGAACACTGAAGCTTTCTTT. Translating it yields CASNGQGMNTEAFF.

This clonotype showed up just a few times. The CDR3 DNA is TGTGCCACCAGAGGGACCGACTCCTACAATGAGCAGTTCTTC. Amino acid sequence: CATRGTDSYNEQFF. This chain joins TRBV15 and TRBJ2-1; D may be TRBD1 or TRBD2 (5 bases each). This CDR3 has 14 residues. From germline, CDR1 is LNHNV and CDR2 YYDKDF (reference sequence). V was cut by 6 bases and J by 0 bases, with 9 bases left in between.

The chain is built from TRBV20-1 and TRBJ1-1, with 9 bases aligning to TRBD1. The CDR3 runs 16 residues. Germline V gene data show CDR1 as DFQATT and CDR2 as SNEGSKA (reference sequence). V was pared by 2 bases and J by 2 bases, with 9 bases of the junction left unmatched. The CDR3 coding sequence is TGCAGTGCTAGAAGACAGGGGGTGGTTTCAAACACTGAAGCTTTCTTT. Its translation is CSARRQGVVSNTEAFF.

This clonotype has only a few counts. The chain couples TRBV6-2 or TRBV6-3 to TRBJ2-5; TRBD1 or TRBD2 may be the D gene (6 bases each). This CDR3 is built from 13 residues. The germline gives CDR1 MNHEY, CDR2 SVGEGT. V was trimmed by 6 bases and J by 5 bases, leaving 13 bases between them. The CDR3 nucleotides read TGTGCCAGCAGGTTTGGAGGGGGTGAGACCCAGTACTTC. Its translation is CASRFGGGETQYF.

The V gene is TRBV4-1, the J gene TRBJ1-6; D is uncertain. In germline, CDR1 is MGHRA, CDR2 YSYEKL. The length of the CDR3 is 17 residues. The ends were cut back, 2 bases at V and 11 bases at J, with 22 bases in the middle. The CDR3 sequence is CASSQNPFGLVAPPLHF. The CDR3 region has the DNA TGCGCCAGCAGCCAAAATCCCTTCGGGCTGGTCGCCCCACCCCTCCACTTT.

The chain employs TRBV12-3 or TRBV12-4 and TRBJ2-3; TRBD1 or TRBD2 may be the D gene (5 bases each). The ends were cut back, 6 bases at V and 2 bases at J, with 18 bases in the middle. This CDR3 region has 16 residues. The CDR3 coding sequence is TGTGCCAGCAGCCCCTCTGGGGGACCTGTCACAGATACGCAGTATTTT. It specifies CASSPSGGPVTDTQYF.

This clonotype was observed a handful of times. The chain employs TRBV7-6 and TRBJ2-3; D is perhaps TRBD2 (5 bases). Trimming took 5 bases from V and 0 from J, leaving 12 bases between them. CDR1 SGHVS and CDR2 FNYEAQ come from the germline V gene. The CDR3 is 15 amino acids. The chain's CDR3 is CASSPVERSTDTQYF. The CDR3 coding sequence is TGTGCCAGCAGCCCAGTGGAGCGGAGCACAGATACGCAGTATTTT. The whole variable domain, filled in from reference TRBV7-6 and TRBJ2-3, reads GAGVSQSPRYKVTKRGQDVALRCDPISGHVSLYWYRQALGQGPEFLTYFNYEAQQDKSGLPNDRFSAERPEGSISTLTIQRTEQRDSAMYRCASSPVERSTDTQYFGPGTRLTVL.

This clonotype has at least ten counts. The chain is built from TRBV5-1 and TRBJ2-2, with D unclear. Trimming left V 4 bases short and J 2 bases short, with 12 bases between. CDR3 size: 15 residues. CDR1 is SGHRS and CDR2 is YFSETQ in the germline V gene. CDR3 residues: CASSRWVVNTGELFF. CDR3 nucleotides: TGCGCCAGCAGCCGATGGGTGGTTAACACCGGGGAGCTGTTTTTT. The whole variable domain, remainder taken from reference TRBV5-1 and TRBJ2-2, is KAGVTQTPRYLIKTRGQQVTLSCSPISGHRSVSWYQQTPGQGLQFLFEYFSETQRNKGNFPGRFSGRQFSNSRSEMNVSTLELGDSALYLCASSRWVVNTGELFFGEGSRLTVL.

The sample holds a few counts of this clonotype. J is TRBJ1-5 and V is TRBV7-8; unclear D gene. The V gene lost 4 bases and the J gene lost 1 base, with 11 bases spanning the gap. Per germline, CDR1 SGHVS and CDR2 FQNEAQ. The CDR3 sequence is 15 residues long. The CDR3: CASSYDIRSNQPQHF. The CDR3 DNA reads TGTGCCAGCAGCTACGACATCCGGAGCAATCAGCCCCAGCATTTT.

The chain recombines TRBV12-3 or TRBV12-4 with TRBJ2-1; D call uncertain. CDR3 length: 12 amino acids. The germline V and J ends were trimmed by 4 bases and 9 bases, with 10 bases remaining between them. The CDR3 spells CASSSPVGEQFF. CDR3 in DNA: TGTGCCAGCAGTTCCCCGGTTGGTGAGCAGTTCTTC.

This clonotype has a handful of counts. This chain connects TRBV5-1 to TRBJ2-1; possibly TRBD1 or TRBD2 for D (5 bases each). The ends were cut back, 6 bases at V and 2 bases at J, with 15 bases in the middle. Per the germline V gene, CDR1 is SGHRS and CDR2 is YFSETQ. The CDR3 covers 15 residues. DNA for the CDR3: TGCGCCAGCACCCCCGGATGGGGGACCTACAATGAGCAGTTCTTC. Translation: CASTPGWGTYNEQFF. Drawing the rest from reference TRBV5-1 and TRBJ2-1, the complete variable domain is KAGVTQTPRYLIKTRGQQVTLSCSPISGHRSVSWYQQTPGQGLQFLFEYFSETQRNKGNFPGRFSGRQFSNSRSEMNVSTLELGDSALYLCASTPGWGTYNEQFFGPGTRLTVL.